This T cell receptor beta chain comes out of a study of CD8 T cells in ankylosing spondylitis. Libraries for TCR beta were made by quantitative 5'-RACE with molecular barcodes. In TCRdb, the 5' RACE reads were re-called with MiXCR into one record per CDR3 protein. This sample has under 300,000 distinct CDR3 sequences; about 10% occur once, and the top ten carry around 7%. Findings and caveats of the study: Blood of patients with ankylosing spondylitis appeared to be characterized by a TCR beta motif of eight highly homologous variants. Prior literature has documented some motif variants in synovial fluid and blood from reactive arthritis. Disease-linked clones bore a CD8+ phenotype, appearing relatively rarely in peripheral blood.

The CDR3 is 16 amino acids. V lost 5 bases to trimming and J lost 1 base; unmatched junction nucleotides: 8. Per germline, CDR1 SGHTA and CDR2 FQGNSA. At least ten counts were recorded for this clonotype. Its antigen is still unknown. The TCR sequence derives from a male donor with ankylosing spondylitis or in good health (not recorded which). This rearrangement joins TRBV7-2 to TRBJ2-3; TRBD2 aligns across 8 bases. The sample consisted of blood, either unsorted or a sorted T cell fraction (not recorded which). The CDR3 DNA reads as TGTGCCAGCAGCCCTCGAGCGGGAGCGGGCACAGATACGCAGTATTTT. Amino acids: CASSPRAGAGTDTQYF.